This T cell receptor beta chain was recorded in a study of CD8+ T cells in alopecia areata. Germline-derived CDR1 and CDR2 are SQVTM and ANQGSEA. V gave up 2 bases and J gave up 5 bases, with 6 bases separating them. The CDR3 spans 12 residues. This sample's treatment: oral pan-JAK inhibitor, 5-10 mg twice daily. Reverse transcribed after extraction, RNA yielded cDNA as the sequencing template. Produced via immunoSEQ multiplex PCR; TCRdb's table is partial and in-frame only. In the table there are about 200,000 clones, about three fifths of which are singletons. The V and J genes are TRBV29-1 and TRBJ2-2; D is ambiguous. The sequence came from a human donor with alopecia areata. The sequencing used CD4+ T cells sorted from blood, collected at week 4, from a patient treated with tofacitinib. This CDR3 is CSVEWGTGELFF. In DNA, the CDR3 is TGCAGCGTTGAATGGGGAACCGGGGAGCTGTTTTTT.